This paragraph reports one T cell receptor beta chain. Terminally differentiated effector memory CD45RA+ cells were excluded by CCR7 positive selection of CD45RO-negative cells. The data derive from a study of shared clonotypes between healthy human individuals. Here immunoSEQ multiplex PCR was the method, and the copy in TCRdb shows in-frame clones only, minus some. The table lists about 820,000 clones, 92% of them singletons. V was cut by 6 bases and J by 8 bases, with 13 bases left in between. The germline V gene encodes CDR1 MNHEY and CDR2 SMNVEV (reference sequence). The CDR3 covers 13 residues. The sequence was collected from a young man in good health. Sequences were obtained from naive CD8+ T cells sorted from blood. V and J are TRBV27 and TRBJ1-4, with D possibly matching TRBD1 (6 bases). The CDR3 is CASRYRAGEKLFF. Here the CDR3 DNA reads TGTGCCAGCAGGTACAGGGCCGGGGAAAAACTGTTTTTT. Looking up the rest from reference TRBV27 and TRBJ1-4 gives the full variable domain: EAQVTQNPRYLITVTGKKLTVTCSQNMNHEYMSWYRQDPGLGLRQIYYSMNVEVTDKGDVPEGYKVSRKEKRNFPLILESPSPNQTSLYFCASRYRAGEKLFFGSGTQLSVL.